A single sample is the source of the 26 T cell receptor beta chains below, sequenced in a study of cytomegalovirus exposure and HLA in healthy donors. The PCR contained 60 Vbeta and 13 Jbeta primers. The method was immunoSEQ multiplex PCR; TCRdb's version includes in-frame clones alone and lacks a portion of them. The sample yields over 110,000 clones, about 80% seen once. The specimen sequenced was PBMCs. These receptor sequences come from a woman under 30 in good health and CMV-seropositive.

The rearrangement uses TRBV2 and TRBJ2-7; D is possibly TRBD2 (6 bases). The CDR3 is made up of 16 amino acids. The germline V gene has CDR1 SNHLY and CDR2 FYNNEI. V was shortened by 4 bases and J by 5 bases, with 21 bases between the two germline ends. Here the CDR3 reads CASSGGGDPGVDEQYF. Written as DNA, the CDR3 is TGTGCCAGCAGTGGAGGAGGGGACCCGGGGGTCGACGAGCAGTACTTC. Combining the CDR3 with reference TRBV2 and TRBJ2-7 gives the whole variable domain EPEVTQTPSHQVTQMGQEVILRCVPISNHLYFYWYRQILGQKVEFLVSFYNNEISEKSEIFDDQFSVERPDGSNFTLKIRSTKLEDSAMYFCASSGGGDPGVDEQYFGPGTRLTVT.

The rearrangement joins TRBV6-4 to TRBJ1-1; no firm D call. This CDR3 has 13 amino acids. CDR1 and CDR2 from the germline V gene are MRHNA and SNTAGT. Trimming pared 4 bases from V and 0 bases from J, leaving 6 bases between. This CDR3 reads CASSAEMNTEAFF. CDR3 DNA: TGTGCCAGCAGTGCCGAGATGAACACTGAAGCTTTCTTT.

The chain carries TRBV7-2 and TRBJ2-4, with 12 bases lining up with TRBD1. The V gene's germline CDR1 is SGHTA and CDR2 FQGNSA. Trimming cost V 5 bases and J 0 bases; bases outside gene matches: 11. This CDR3 has 19 residues. CDR3 amino acids: CASSAPGQGARSAKNIQYF. CDR3 bases: TGTGCCAGCAGCGCCCCGGGACAGGGGGCGAGGTCAGCCAAAAACATTCAGTACTTC.

Turning to this clone: The junction departs from the called germline gene at one end, perhaps through a read error. The rearrangement links TRBV7-9 to TRBJ1-2; possible D gene TRBD1, 5 bases. Germline CDR1 SEHNR, CDR2 FQNEAQ (reference sequence). The CDR3 sequence is 11 residues long. In DNA, the CDR3 is TGTGCCAGCAGCTTAGAAGACAGCGTCTCCTTC. It translates to CASSLEDSVSF.

The chain recombines TRBV6-5 with TRBJ2-1; 10 bases are a match to TRBD2. The CDR3 runs 14 residues. The V gene's germline CDR1 is MNHEY and CDR2 SVGAGI. Germline trimming cut 7 bases from V and 9 bases from J; bases unmatched to any gene: 9. For the CDR3, the DNA is TGTGCCAGCACCTTAGGGACTAGCGCGGGTGAGCAGTTCTTC. Protein sequence: CASTLGTSAGEQFF.

This clone occurred a few times. V gene TRBV15 combines with J gene TRBJ1-5; TRBD1 agrees at 9 bases. Germline values: CDR1 LNHNV, CDR2 YYDKDF (reference sequence). With V trimmed by 0 bases and J by 6 bases, 3 bases remained unmatched. This CDR3 is 15 amino acids long. The CDR3 loop reads CATSRDGTGRQPQHF. In nucleotides, the CDR3 is TGTGCCACCAGCAGAGATGGGACAGGGCGTCAGCCCCAGCATTTT.

This clone has just a few counts. This sequence joins TRBV5-4 and TRBJ2-7; TRBD2 is a possible D gene (6 bases). Trimming removed 4 bases from V and 3 bases from J, with 11 bases in between. The V gene's germline CDR1 is SGHNT and CDR2 YYREEE (reference sequence). The CDR3 has 13 residues. In nucleotides, the CDR3 is TGTGCCAGCAGCGGGGGGACGGTCTACGAGCAGTACTTC. It is translated as CASSGGTVYEQYF.

The rearrangement joins TRBV6-1 to TRBJ2-1, with 13 nucleotides matching TRBD2. Germline V gene lookup returns CDR1 MNHNS and CDR2 SASEGT. V gave up 4 bases and J gave up 4 bases; unmatched junction bases: 1. The CDR3 totals 15 residues. DNA of the CDR3: TGTGCCAGCAGTGGGACTAGCGGGGGATACAATGAGCAGTTCTTC. This sequence encodes CASSGTSGGYNEQFF.

V and J are TRBV28 and TRBJ1-1, with 7 bases fitting TRBD1. Looked up from germline, CDR1 is MDHEN and CDR2 is SYDVKM. The junction had 19 bases not matched to a gene; V was cut back by 5 bases and J by 7 bases. This CDR3 spans 17 amino acids. CDR3 region: CASSGAIGTVRGLEAFF. The DNA of the CDR3 is TGTGCCAGCAGTGGGGCCATCGGGACAGTTAGGGGCCTTGAAGCTTTCTTT.

The gene calls are TRBV19 and TRBJ2-2, with 9 bases fitting TRBD1. The junction had 11 bases not matched to a gene; V was cut back by 6 bases and J by 6 bases. This CDR3 has 16 residues. Germline V lookup: CDR1 LNHDA, CDR2 SQIVND (reference sequence). CDR3 in DNA: TGTGCCAGTAGGCTAACAGGGGGCGCGTTCCCCGGGGAGCTGTTTTTT. It translates to CASRLTGGAFPGELFF.

Only a few counts were recorded for this clone. V usage is TRBV6-5 and J usage is TRBJ1-2; D is uncertain. The CDR3 is made up of 14 amino acids. In germline, CDR1 is MNHEY, CDR2 SVGAGI. Trimming pared 5 bases from V and 2 bases from J, leaving 12 bases between. CDR3 region: CASSRGGRNYGYTF. The DNA for the CDR3 is TGTGCCAGCAGTCGGGGAGGAAGAAACTATGGCTACACCTTC.

V is TRBV7-2 and J is TRBJ2-7; D is possibly TRBD1 (5 bases). The CDR3 consists of 14 residues. CDR1 SGHTA and CDR2 FQGNSA come from the germline V gene. V lost 8 bases and J lost 0, with 14 bases in between. CDR3 in amino acids: CASSYSGISYEQYF. Written as DNA, the CDR3 is TGTGCCAGCTCCTACTCAGGGATCTCCTACGAGCAGTACTTC.

This clone was counted a few times. Germline and junction disagree at one end, which may indicate a read error. The chain recombines TRBV5-4 with TRBJ2-7; possible D gene TRBD1, 5 bases. Germline-derived CDR1 and CDR2 are SGHNT and YYREEE (reference sequence). This CDR3 spans 16 amino acids. This chain's CDR3 is CASSPADVRTNVPRNF. CDR3 sequence (DNA): TGTGCCAGCAGCCCCGCTGATGTAAGGACAAACGTCCCTCGAAACTTC.

The chain uses TRBV10-3 and TRBJ1-1, with TRBD1 as a possible D gene (5 bases). The CDR3 has 13 amino acids. The V end was cut by 8 bases, the J end by 0 bases, with 10 bases between. Germline V gene sequence: CDR1 ENHRY, CDR2 SYGVKD. CDR3 amino acids: CAIWGGMNTEAFF. CDR3 nucleotides: TGTGCCATCTGGGGGGGGATGAACACTGAAGCTTTCTTT.

The genes are TRBV7-2 and TRBJ1-1; D is perhaps TRBD1 (5 bases). The CDR3 runs 14 residues. CDR1 SGHTA and CDR2 FQGNSA come from the germline V gene. V lost 2 bases and J 1 base, leaving 8 bases between the germline ends. CDR3 loop: CASSLRQGNTEAFF. The CDR3 DNA sequence: TGTGCCAGCAGCTTACGGCAGGGGAACACTGAAGCTTTCTTT.

The genes are TRBV6-1 and TRBJ1-1, with D perhaps TRBD1 (5 bases). CDR1 is MNHNS and CDR2 is SASEGT in the germline V gene. This CDR3 comprises 13 residues. V lost 3 bases, J lost 4 bases, and 9 bases lay in between. The CDR3 sequence is CASSDERGTEAFF. In nucleotides, the CDR3 is TGTGCCAGCAGTGATGAAAGGGGCACTGAAGCTTTCTTT.

This rearrangement joins TRBV7-2 to TRBJ1-2; perhaps TRBD1 as D (6 bases). CDR1 is SGHTA, CDR2 FQGNSA, per germline. Trimming left V 3 bases short and J 0 bases short, with 8 bases between. This CDR3 region has 14 residues. CDR3 sequence reads: CASSLQGTNYGYTF. CDR3 coding DNA: TGTGCCAGCAGCTTGCAGGGGACTAACTATGGCTACACCTTC.

In regard to this clone: The same CDR3 can be traced to other DNA sequences in this sample. This rearrangement joins TRBV7-9 to TRBJ1-1; 7 bases match TRBD1. J was trimmed by 2 bases and V by 4 bases; bases with no gene match: 7. The CDR3 sequence is 15 residues long. Germline lookup yields CDR1 SEHNR and CDR2 FQNEAQ (reference sequence). The CDR3 loop reads CASSSRQGPNTEAFF. CDR3 DNA sequence: TGTGCCAGCAGCTCCCGACAGGGACCAAACACTGAAGCTTTCTTT.

This clone was seen just once. The chain recombines TRBV28 with TRBJ1-1, with D unclear. V gave up 6 bases and J gave up 2 bases, with 7 bases separating them. CDR3 length equals 12 residues. Germline V gene sequence: CDR1 MDHEN, CDR2 SYDVKM. The CDR3 DNA reads TGTGCCAGCAGCATAAGCAACACTGAAGCTTTCTTT. Translated, it gives CASSISNTEAFF. Full variable domain (rest looked up from reference TRBV28 and TRBJ1-1): DVKVTQSSRYLVKRTGEKVFLECVQDMDHENMFWYRQDPGLGLRLIYFSYDVKMKEKGDIPEGYSVSREKKERFSLILESASTNQTSMYLCASSISNTEAFFGQGTRLTVV.

The V gene is TRBV5-5, the J gene TRBJ1-3; D ambiguous. The CDR3 has 14 residues. The germline CDR1 and CDR2 sequences are SGHKS and YYEKEE (reference sequence). The V end was cut by 0 bases, the J end by 0 bases, with 4 bases between. CDR3 amino acids: CASSLALSGNTIYF. The CDR3 DNA reads TGTGCCAGCAGCTTGGCTCTCTCTGGAAACACCATATATTTT.

V and J are TRBV19 and TRBJ2-2; the match to TRBD1 covers 8 bases. The ends lost 11 bases at V and 1 base at J; junction bases unmatched: 6. Germline CDR1 reads LNHDA; CDR2 reads SQIVND (reference sequence). CDR3 length: 14 residues. As DNA, the CDR3 is TGTGCCGGTGGGGGGACAGGGAACACCGGGGAGCTGTTTTTT. Its protein product is CAGGGTGNTGELFF.

The chain employs TRBV10-3 and TRBJ1-2, with 9 nucleotides matching TRBD1. The CDR3 totals 15 residues. Germline CDR1 and CDR2: ENHRY and SYGVKD. The junction had 11 bases not matched to a gene; V was cut back by 10 bases and J by 2 bases. In DNA, the CDR3 is TGTGCCACCCATGAGGGGGACAGGGTAAACTATGGCTACACCTTC. The encoded protein is CATHEGDRVNYGYTF.

The chain is built from TRBV5-4 and TRBJ2-3; 9 bases align to TRBD1. The CDR3 runs to 13 residues. Losses at the gene ends were 7 bases for V and 8 bases for J; bases not matched to a gene: 8. Germline V gives CDR1 SGHNT, CDR2 YYREEE (reference sequence). CDR3 amino acids: CASRGQGPGTQYF. The CDR3 DNA follows: TGTGCCAGCCGAGGACAGGGGCCAGGTACGCAGTATTTT.

This clone was observed a handful of times. Here the CDR3 reads CASSLERVGEQYF. DNA of the CDR3: TGTGCCAGCAGCTTAGAGAGGGTAGGCGAGCAGTACTTC. V is TRBV11-1 and J is TRBJ2-7, with D perhaps TRBD2 (5 bases). CDR1 and CDR2 (germline): SGHAT, FQDESV (reference sequence). CDR3 length equals 13 residues. Trimming took off 1 base at V and 6 bases at J, with 10 bases between the two ends.

This clone has a single count. This rearrangement joins TRBV6-1 to TRBJ1-2; TRBD1 matches 8 bases. After removal of 6 bases from V and 5 bases from J, the junction contained 8 bases not matched to a gene. The CDR3 extends over 14 amino acids. From germline, CDR1 is MNHNS and CDR2 SASEGT. The CDR3 region has the DNA TGTGCCAGCAGCGAAAGACAGGGGCCTTATGGCTACACCTTC. It specifies CASSERQGPYGYTF.

In nucleotides, the CDR3 is TGTGCCAGCAGCTTAGGACGGGACAGGCCCTACGAGCAGTACTTC. This gives the protein CASSLGRDRPYEQYF. The rearrangement joins TRBV7-9 to TRBJ2-7; 8 nucleotides line up with TRBD1. The CDR3 loop spans 15 amino acids. V lost 1 base to trimming and J lost 2 bases; unmatched junction nucleotides: 4. The V gene's germline CDR1 is SEHNR and CDR2 FQNEAQ (reference sequence).